The 8 T cell receptor beta chains reported below all come from one sample, sequenced in a study of T cell responses to AZD1222 COVID-19 vaccine. The repertoire was sequenced with immunoSEQ multiplex PCR; TCRdb's copy has only in-frame clones and lacks some. The sample lists approximately 120,000 clones; around 90% were seen once. Sequences were derived from peripheral blood, sampled 28 days after the second AZD1222 dose. The receptors come from an adult who received the AZD1222 COVID-19 vaccine.

This chain links TRBV28 with TRBJ2-1; D unclear. Germline loops: CDR1 MDHEN, CDR2 SYDVKM. V lost 5 bases and J lost 3, with 14 bases in between. The CDR3 length is 15 residues. In nucleotides, the CDR3 is TGTGCCAGCAGTCTCGGCGCGGCGCTCTACAATGAGCAGTTCTTC. This sequence encodes CASSLGAALYNEQFF.

This clone has a handful of counts. The rearrangement uses TRBV7-6 and TRBJ1-2; 9 nucleotides agree with TRBD1. This CDR3 contains 17 residues. The V segment lost 1 base and the J segment 2 bases; nucleotides outside the gene matches: 8. Germline V gene lookup returns CDR1 SGHVS and CDR2 FNYEAQ. CDR3 nucleotide sequence: TGTGCCAGCAGCTTAGGTTCTCCGGGACAGGGAAACTATGGCTACACCTTC. This encodes CASSLGSPGQGNYGYTF.

V is TRBV11-2 and J is TRBJ2-7; either TRBD1 or TRBD2 may supply D (5 bases each). Trimming cost V 1 base and J 0 bases, with 10 bases left between them. Looked up from germline, CDR1 is SGHAT and CDR2 is FQNNGV. The length of the CDR3 is 15 residues. The DNA for the CDR3 is TGTGCCAGCAGCTTAGGACAGCGGAGCTCCTACGAGCAGTACTTC. Protein sequence: CASSLGQRSSYEQYF.

The rearrangement uses TRBV28 and TRBJ2-1, with D possibly matching TRBD2 (5 bases). CDR1 and CDR2 (germline): MDHEN, SYDVKM. The CDR3 loop spans 14 amino acids. The V end lost 7 bases, the J end lost 1 base, and 11 bases lay between the germline ends. CDR3 residues: CASTNTGSYNEQFF. In DNA, the CDR3 is TGTGCCAGCACCAATACGGGATCCTACAATGAGCAGTTCTTC.

The chain joins TRBV4-1 to TRBJ1-1; a possible D gene is TRBD1 (5 bases). CDR3 length equals 15 residues. Germline V gene sequence: CDR1 MGHRA, CDR2 YSYEKL. V was cut by 0 bases and J by 7 bases, with 15 bases left in between. CDR3 loop: CASSQEFGRGGEAFF. The CDR3 nucleotides read TGCGCCAGCAGCCAAGAATTCGGGAGGGGAGGTGAAGCTTTCTTT.

The chain carries TRBV28 and TRBJ1-2; no firm D call. This CDR3 has 12 amino acids. CDR1 and CDR2 from the germline V gene are MDHEN and SYDVKM. Trimming cost V 6 bases and J 8 bases, with 13 bases left between them. The CDR3 nucleotides are TGTGCCAGCAGCAGGACTATATGGGGCTACACCTTC. Its protein is CASSRTIWGYTF.

The chain recombines TRBV6-5 with TRBJ1-6, with 7 bases aligning to TRBD1. CDR3 size: 15 residues. The J segment lost 6 bases and the V segment lost 2 bases, leaving 4 bases of the junction unmatched. Germline V gene lookup returns CDR1 MNHEY and CDR2 SVGAGI. Written as DNA, the CDR3 is TGTGCCAGCAGTTACGGAGGGACAGCTAATTCACCCCTCCACTTT. The encoded protein is CASSYGGTANSPLHF.

V gene TRBV18 combines with J gene TRBJ2-3, with D possibly TRBD2 on 5 matching bases. The CDR3 extends over 14 amino acids. V was cut by 3 bases and J by 2 bases, with 9 bases left in between. CDR1 and CDR2 from the germline V gene are KGHSH and LQKENI. The CDR3 spells CASSPAADTDTQYF. Here the CDR3 DNA reads TGTGCCAGCTCACCGGCAGCGGACACAGATACGCAGTATTTT.